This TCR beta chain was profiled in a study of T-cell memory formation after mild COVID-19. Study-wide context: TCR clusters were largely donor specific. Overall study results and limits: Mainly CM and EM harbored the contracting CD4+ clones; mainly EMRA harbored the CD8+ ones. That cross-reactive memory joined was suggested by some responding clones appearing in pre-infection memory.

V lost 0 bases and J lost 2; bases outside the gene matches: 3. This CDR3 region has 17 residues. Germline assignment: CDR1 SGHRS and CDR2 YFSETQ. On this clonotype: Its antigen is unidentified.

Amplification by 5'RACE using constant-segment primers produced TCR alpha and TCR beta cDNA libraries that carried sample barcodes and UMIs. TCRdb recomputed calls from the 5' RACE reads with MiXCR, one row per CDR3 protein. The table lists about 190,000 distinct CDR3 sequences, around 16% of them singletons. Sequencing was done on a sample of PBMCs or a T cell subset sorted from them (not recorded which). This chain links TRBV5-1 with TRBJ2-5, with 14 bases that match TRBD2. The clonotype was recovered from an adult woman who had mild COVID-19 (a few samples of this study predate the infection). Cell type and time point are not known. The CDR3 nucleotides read TGCGCCAGCAGCTTGGCGGGGACTAGCGGGGGACAAGAGACCCAGTACTTC. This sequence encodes CASSLAGTSGGQETQYF. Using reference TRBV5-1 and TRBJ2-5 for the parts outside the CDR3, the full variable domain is KAGVTQTPRYLIKTRGQQVTLSCSPISGHRSVSWYQQTPGQGLQFLFEYFSETQRNKGNFPGRFSGRQFSNSRSEMNVSTLELGDSALYLCASSLAGTSGGQETQYFGPGTRLLVL.